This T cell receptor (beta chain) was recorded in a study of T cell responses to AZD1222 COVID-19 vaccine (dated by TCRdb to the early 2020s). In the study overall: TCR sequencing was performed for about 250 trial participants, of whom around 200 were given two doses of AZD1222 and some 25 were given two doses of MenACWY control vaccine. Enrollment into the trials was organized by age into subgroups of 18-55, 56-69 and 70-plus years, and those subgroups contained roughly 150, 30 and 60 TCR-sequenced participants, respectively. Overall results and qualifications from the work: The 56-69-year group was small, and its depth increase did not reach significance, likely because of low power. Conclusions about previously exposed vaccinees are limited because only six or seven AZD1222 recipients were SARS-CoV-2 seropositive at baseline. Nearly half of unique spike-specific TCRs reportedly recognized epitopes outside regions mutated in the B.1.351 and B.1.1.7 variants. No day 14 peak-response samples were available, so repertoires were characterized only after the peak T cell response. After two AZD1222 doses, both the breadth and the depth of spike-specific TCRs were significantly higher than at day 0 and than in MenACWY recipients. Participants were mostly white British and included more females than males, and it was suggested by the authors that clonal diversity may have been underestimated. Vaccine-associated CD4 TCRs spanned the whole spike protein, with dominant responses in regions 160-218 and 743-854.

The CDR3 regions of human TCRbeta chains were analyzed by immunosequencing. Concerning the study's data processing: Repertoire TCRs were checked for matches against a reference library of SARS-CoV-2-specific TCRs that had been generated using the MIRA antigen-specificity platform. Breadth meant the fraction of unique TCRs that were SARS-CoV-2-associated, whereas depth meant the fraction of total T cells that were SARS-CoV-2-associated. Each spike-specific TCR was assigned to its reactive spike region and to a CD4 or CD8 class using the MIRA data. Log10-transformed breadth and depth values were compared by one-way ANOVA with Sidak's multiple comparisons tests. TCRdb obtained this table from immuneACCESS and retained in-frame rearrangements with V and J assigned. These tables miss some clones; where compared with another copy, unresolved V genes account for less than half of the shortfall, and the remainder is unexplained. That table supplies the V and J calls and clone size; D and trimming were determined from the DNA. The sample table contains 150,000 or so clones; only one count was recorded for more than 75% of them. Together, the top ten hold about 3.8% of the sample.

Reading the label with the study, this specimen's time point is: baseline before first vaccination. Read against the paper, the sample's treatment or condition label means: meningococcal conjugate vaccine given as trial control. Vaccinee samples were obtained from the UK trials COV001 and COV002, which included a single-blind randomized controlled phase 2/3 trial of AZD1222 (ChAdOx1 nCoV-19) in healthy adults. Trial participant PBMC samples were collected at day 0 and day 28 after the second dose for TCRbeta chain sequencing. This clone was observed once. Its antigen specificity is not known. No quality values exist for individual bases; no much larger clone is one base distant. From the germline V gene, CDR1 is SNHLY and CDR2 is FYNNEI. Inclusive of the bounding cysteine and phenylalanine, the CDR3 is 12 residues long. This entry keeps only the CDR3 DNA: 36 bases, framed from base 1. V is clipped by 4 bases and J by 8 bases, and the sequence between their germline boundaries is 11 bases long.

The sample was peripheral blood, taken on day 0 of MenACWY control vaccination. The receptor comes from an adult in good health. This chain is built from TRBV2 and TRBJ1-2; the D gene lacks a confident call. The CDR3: CASSGTDRGYTF. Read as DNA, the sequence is TGTGCCAGCAGTGGTACAGATAGGGGCTACACCTTC.